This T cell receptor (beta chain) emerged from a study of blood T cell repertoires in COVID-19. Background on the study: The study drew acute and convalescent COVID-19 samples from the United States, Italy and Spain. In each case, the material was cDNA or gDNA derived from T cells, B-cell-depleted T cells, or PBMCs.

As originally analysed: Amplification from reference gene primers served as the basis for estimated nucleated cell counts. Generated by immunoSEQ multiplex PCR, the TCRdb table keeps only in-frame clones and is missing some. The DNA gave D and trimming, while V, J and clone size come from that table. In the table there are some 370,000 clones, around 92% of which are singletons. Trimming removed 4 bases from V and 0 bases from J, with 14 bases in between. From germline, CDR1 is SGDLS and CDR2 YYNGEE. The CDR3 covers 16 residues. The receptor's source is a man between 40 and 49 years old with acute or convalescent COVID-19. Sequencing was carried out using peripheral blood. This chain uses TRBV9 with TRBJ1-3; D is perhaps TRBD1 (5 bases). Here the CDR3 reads CASSFRAISSGNTIYF. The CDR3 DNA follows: TGTGCCAGCAGCTTCAGGGCCATAAGCTCTGGAAACACCATATATTTT.